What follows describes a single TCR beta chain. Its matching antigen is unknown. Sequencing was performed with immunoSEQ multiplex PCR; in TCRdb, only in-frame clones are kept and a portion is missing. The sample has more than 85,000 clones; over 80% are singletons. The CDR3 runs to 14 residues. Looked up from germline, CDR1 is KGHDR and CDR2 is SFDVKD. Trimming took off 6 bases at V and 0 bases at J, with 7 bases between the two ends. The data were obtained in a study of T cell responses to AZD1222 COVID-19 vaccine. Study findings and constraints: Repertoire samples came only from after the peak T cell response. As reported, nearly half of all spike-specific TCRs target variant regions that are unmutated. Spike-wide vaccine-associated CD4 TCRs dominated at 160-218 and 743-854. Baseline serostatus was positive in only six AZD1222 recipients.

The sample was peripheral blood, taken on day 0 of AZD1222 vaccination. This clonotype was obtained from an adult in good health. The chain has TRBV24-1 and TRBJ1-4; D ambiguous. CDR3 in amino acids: CATSSPATNEKLFF. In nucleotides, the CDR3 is TGTGCCACCAGTTCGCCTGCAACTAATGAAAAACTGTTTTTT.